The 28 T cell receptor beta chains below were found in one sample sequenced in a study of CD8+CD57+ T cells in acquired aplastic anemia. Genomic DNA was employed as the template in profiling TCR beta VDJ and CDR3. TCRdb re-called the reads with MiXCR, one entry per CDR3 protein. Found here are around 180,000 distinct CDR3 sequences, about three fifths of them singletons; the top ten hold under 60%. Sequenced input: sorted CD4+, CD8+, or CD8+CD57+ T cells (not recorded which) from PBMCs. The origin of the receptors is a human donor in good health.

As regards this clonotype: At one of its ends the junction is not consistent with the germline gene, which may arise from a read error. V gene TRBV5-1 combines with J gene TRBJ1-2; D gene uncertain. CDR3 length equals 12 residues. Germline lookup yields CDR1 SGHRS and CDR2 YFSETQ. DNA of the CDR3: TGCGCCAGCGGCTTATCCAACTATGGCTACACCTTC. It encodes CASGLSNYGYTF.

This chain connects TRBV2 to TRBJ2-7, with D tentatively TRBD1 (5 bases). CDR3 length equals 13 residues. Germline loops: CDR1 SNHLY, CDR2 FYNNEI. Trimming took off 6 bases at V and 2 bases at J, with 11 bases between the two ends. CDR3 bases: TGTGCCAGCAGCCGACAGTTCCCCTACGAGCAGTACTTC. Its protein is CASSRQFPYEQYF.

This rearrangement joins TRBV12-3 or TRBV12-4 to TRBJ1-6; 11 nucleotides align to TRBD1. The CDR3 sequence is 15 residues long. After removal of 6 bases from V and 10 bases from J, the junction contained 8 bases not matched to a gene. The DNA of the CDR3 is TGTGCCAGCAGCAACGGACAGGGGGCCGTATCACCCCTCCACTTT. Translated, it gives CASSNGQGAVSPLHF.

A few counts support this clonotype. The CDR3 sequence: CSASSGGSSYEQYF. CDR3 nucleotides: TGCAGTGCCTCTAGCGGGGGCAGCTCCTACGAGCAGTACTTC. V and J are TRBV20-1 and TRBJ2-7, with 10 bases matching TRBD2. The J segment lost 0 bases and the V segment lost 6 bases, leaving 5 bases of the junction unmatched. The CDR3 length is 14 residues. Germline V gene sequence: CDR1 DFQATT, CDR2 SNEGSKA (reference sequence).

This chain joins TRBV2 and TRBJ2-7; D is uncertain. The V end lost 4 bases, the J end lost 1 base, and 8 bases lay between the germline ends. CDR3 size: 13 residues. The germline CDR1 and CDR2 sequences are SNHLY and FYNNEI. The CDR3 nucleotides are TGTGCCAGCAGTGTGTCCATTTCCTACGAGCAGTACTTC. It codes for CASSVSISYEQYF.

This clonotype was detected only a few times. The CDR3 bases are TGCAGTGCTAGGTTGAGTCAAGAGACCCAGTACTTC. Translated, it gives CSARLSQETQYF. The chain uses TRBV20-1 and TRBJ2-5; D unresolved. Germline CDR1 is DFQATT and CDR2 is SNEGSKA (reference sequence). Deletions cut 3 bases from V and 2 bases from J, with 7 bases between. The CDR3 totals 12 residues.

The chain couples TRBV15 to TRBJ2-7; D might be TRBD1 (5 bases). The V end was cut by 0 bases, the J end by 6 bases, with 15 bases between. CDR3 length equals 15 residues. CDR1 is LNHNV and CDR2 is YYDKDF in the germline V gene (reference sequence). The CDR3 loop is CATSRDRQGRGEQYF. The CDR3 DNA reads as TGTGCCACCAGCAGAGATCGGCAGGGAAGGGGCGAGCAGTACTTC.

This clonotype appeared once. This chain joins TRBV20-1 and TRBJ1-5; perhaps TRBD1 as D (5 bases). The CDR3 covers 13 residues. The germline V gene has CDR1 DFQATT and CDR2 SNEGSKA (reference sequence). Trimming shortened V by 5 bases and J by 3 bases, and 11 bases separated the two germline ends. The CDR3 reads CSAARGANQPQHF. CDR3 DNA: TGCAGTGCTGCGAGAGGGGCCAATCAGCCCCAGCATTTT.

This clonotype showed up just once. The chain has TRBV24-1 and TRBJ1-4; D is unresolved. Trimming removed 4 bases from V and 0 bases from J, with 5 bases in between. Germline CDR1 KGHDR, CDR2 SFDVKD. The CDR3 extends over 14 amino acids. CDR3 DNA sequence: TGTGCCACCAGTGACACCTCAACTAATGAAAAACTGTTTTTT. Translating gives CATSDTSTNEKLFF.

The table lists this clonotype with a count of one. V is TRBV5-1 and J is TRBJ2-7; 9 bases map to TRBD1. V lost 4 bases, J lost 6 bases, and 5 bases stayed unmatched. CDR1 is SGHRS and CDR2 is YFSETQ in the germline V gene. The length of the CDR3 is 13 residues. The CDR3 coding sequence is TGCGCCAGCAGCCAGGGACAGGGTTTCGAGCAGTACTTC. This gives the protein CASSQGQGFEQYF.

At least ten counts were recorded for this clonotype. The chain carries TRBV7-9 and TRBJ2-7; D not certain. CDR3 length: 12 amino acids. Germline CDR1 reads SEHNR; CDR2 reads FQNEAQ (reference sequence). The V gene lost 4 bases and the J gene lost 5 bases, with 9 bases spanning the gap. This chain's CDR3 is CASSSIHHEQYF. The CDR3 region has the DNA TGTGCCAGCAGCTCTATCCACCACGAGCAGTACTTC.

Notes on this clonotype: One end of the junction fails to match germline, which may point to a read error. The rearrangement uses TRBV29-1 and TRBJ1-2, with D unresolved. Germline lookup yields CDR1 SQVTM and CDR2 ANQGSEA. The CDR3 sequence is 11 residues long. CDR3 sequence reads: CGVLTHYGYTF. In nucleotides, the CDR3 is TGCGGCGTGTTAACACACTATGGCTACACCTTC.

The rearrangement uses TRBV7-9 and TRBJ1-6, with D possibly being TRBD1 (6 bases). The CDR3 extends over 15 amino acids. V dropped 2 bases and J dropped 5 bases, with 10 bases sitting between them. Germline values: CDR1 SEHNR, CDR2 FQNEAQ (reference sequence). CDR3 amino acids: CASSLTTGHNSPLHF. CDR3 coding DNA: TGTGCCAGCAGCTTAACCACAGGGCATAATTCACCCCTCCACTTT.

This clonotype turned up a few times. The rearrangement joins TRBV6-4 to TRBJ2-3, with 10 bases fitting TRBD1. The V and J ends lost 0 bases and 4 bases, in that order; junction bases with no gene match: 1. The germline CDR1 and CDR2 sequences are MRHNA and SNTAGT. The CDR3 runs 15 residues. CDR3 amino acids: CASSDSGQGADTQYF. The CDR3, as DNA: TGTGCCAGCAGTGACTCCGGACAGGGGGCAGATACGCAGTATTTT.

This clonotype was counted at least ten times. The rearrangement joins TRBV7-9 to TRBJ2-3; 7 bases align to TRBD2. J was trimmed by 0 bases and V by 5 bases; bases with no gene match: 20. The CDR3 runs 20 residues. Germline V gives CDR1 SEHNR, CDR2 FQNEAQ (reference sequence). CDR3: CASSAAGSRGSPLSTDTQYF. As DNA, the CDR3 is TGTGCCAGCAGCGCGGCAGGGAGTCGCGGGAGCCCTCTTAGCACAGATACGCAGTATTTT.

For the CDR3, the DNA is TGCAGTGCTGTCTTAGAGTACGAATCCTACGAGCAGTACTTC. Translated: CSAVLEYESYEQYF. The rearrangement links TRBV20-1 to TRBJ2-7, with D unresolved. V was clipped by 5 bases and J by 1 base, with 15 bases between them. Germline-derived CDR1 and CDR2 are DFQATT and SNEGSKA (reference sequence). The CDR3 is made up of 14 amino acids.

This clonotype was seen ten or more times. The chain uses TRBV7-9 and TRBJ2-5; 9 nucleotides match TRBD1. V lost 5 bases, J lost 1 base, and 14 bases stayed unmatched. Germline V gives CDR1 SEHNR, CDR2 FQNEAQ (reference sequence). The CDR3 sequence is 18 residues long. The DNA of the CDR3 is TGTGCCAGCAGCCCTGGTGTTTCGGGACAGGGTTTCCAAGAGACCCAGTACTTC. This gives the protein CASSPGVSGQGFQETQYF. The whole variable domain, filled in from reference TRBV7-9 and TRBJ2-5, reads DTGVSQNPRHKITKRGQNVTFRCDPISEHNRLYWYRQTLGQGPEFLTYFQNEAQLEKSRLLSDRFSAERPKGSFSTLEIQRTEQGDSAMYLCASSPGVSGQGFQETQYFGPGTRLLVL.

The CDR3 nucleotides read TGTGCCAGCAGTGAAGACAGGGAACAGCCCCAGCATTTT. Amino acid sequence: CASSEDREQPQHF. The rearrangement links TRBV2 to TRBJ1-5; perhaps TRBD1 as D (6 bases). CDR3 length equals 13 residues. Trimming pared 1 base from V and 7 bases from J, leaving 8 bases between. CDR1 is SNHLY and CDR2 is FYNNEI in the germline V gene.

J is TRBJ2-7 and V is TRBV10-3; no clear D. The CDR3 sequence is 12 residues long. Trimming left V 0 bases short and J 1 base short, with 1 base between. Germline V gene sequence: CDR1 ENHRY, CDR2 SYGVKD. The CDR3 here is CAISESSYEQYF. The CDR3, as DNA: TGTGCCATCAGTGAGTCGTCCTACGAGCAGTACTTC.

This clonotype was detected only once. The chain couples TRBV5-5 to TRBJ2-7; D assignment may be TRBD1 or TRBD2 (5 bases each). The V and J ends lost 4 bases and 1 base respectively, with 12 bases between them. Germline CDR1 SGHKS, CDR2 YYEKEE (reference sequence). The CDR3 has 14 amino acids. The CDR3 is CASSSRDLSYEQYF. CDR3 sequence (DNA): TGTGCCAGCAGCAGCCGGGACCTTTCCTACGAGCAGTACTTC.

This clonotype was seen a handful of times. This chain uses TRBV5-4 with TRBJ2-3, with unresolved D. V dropped 0 bases and J dropped 2 bases, with 4 bases sitting between them. The germline CDR1 and CDR2 sequences are SGHNT and YYREEE (reference sequence). The CDR3 covers 13 residues. The CDR3 bases are TGTGCCAGCAGCTTGGTCTTCACAGATACGCAGTATTTT. This gives the protein CASSLVFTDTQYF.

J is TRBJ2-3 and V is TRBV7-6; no reliable D call. The CDR3 runs to 13 residues. Trimming shortened V by 5 bases and J by 2 bases, and 8 bases separated the two germline ends. In germline, CDR1 is SGHVS, CDR2 FNYEAQ. The CDR3 DNA reads as TGTGCCAGCAGCAGATGGACCACAGATACGCAGTATTTT. This sequence encodes CASSRWTTDTQYF.

This clonotype was observed a few times. The CDR3 nucleotides are TGTGCCAGCAGCTTAGCGATTGAAACCTACAATGAGCAGTTCTTC. Translation gives CASSLAIETYNEQFF. This chain links TRBV7-8 with TRBJ2-1, with D hard to call. Trimming took off 0 bases at V and 2 bases at J, with 8 bases between the two ends. CDR3 length: 15 amino acids. Germline CDR1 is SGHVS and CDR2 is FQNEAQ.

This clonotype was counted once. The V call is TRBV10-3, the J call TRBJ1-5; D unresolved. The V gene's germline CDR1 is ENHRY and CDR2 SYGVKD. The CDR3 runs 14 residues. V was clipped by 10 bases and J by 0 bases, with 13 bases between them. CDR3: CATSVLDSNQPQHF. The CDR3 nucleotides read TGTGCCACCTCGGTTCTGGATAGCAATCAGCCCCAGCATTTT.

The chain carries TRBV12-3 or TRBV12-4 and TRBJ1-2; no firm D call. The CDR3 has 12 amino acids. The V end lost 0 bases, the J end lost 7 bases, and 6 bases lay between the germline ends. The CDR3 region is CASSLALSGYTF. In nucleotides, the CDR3 is TGTGCCAGCAGTTTAGCGCTGAGTGGCTACACCTTC.

This clonotype occurred many times. The chain combines TRBV7-9 with TRBJ2-5; D is unclear. This CDR3 spans 14 amino acids. V was cut by 4 bases and J by 4 bases, with 13 bases left in between. Germline CDR1 is SEHNR and CDR2 is FQNEAQ (reference sequence). CDR3 protein: CASSSVGPAETQYF. CDR3 sequence (DNA): TGTGCCAGCAGCTCCGTTGGGCCGGCAGAGACCCAGTACTTC.

The chain couples TRBV20-1 to TRBJ2-7; TRBD2 agrees at 11 bases. V shed 0 bases, J shed 3 bases, and the junction held 7 bases outside the gene matches. Germline values: CDR1 DFQATT, CDR2 SNEGSKA (reference sequence). The CDR3 is 16 amino acids. The CDR3 DNA follows: TGCAGTGCTAGAGATGTCGGGACTAGCGGTTACTACGAGCAGTACTTC. This encodes CSARDVGTSGYYEQYF.

This clonotype occurred once. The chain couples TRBV7-8 to TRBJ2-3; 8 bases align to TRBD2. J was trimmed by 2 bases and V by 4 bases; bases with no gene match: 8. The CDR3 is made up of 16 amino acids. Germline V gene sequence: CDR1 SGHVS, CDR2 FQNEAQ. The CDR3 region is CASSWRTSMATDTQYF. DNA of the CDR3: TGTGCCAGCAGCTGGAGGACTAGCATGGCCACAGATACGCAGTATTTT.